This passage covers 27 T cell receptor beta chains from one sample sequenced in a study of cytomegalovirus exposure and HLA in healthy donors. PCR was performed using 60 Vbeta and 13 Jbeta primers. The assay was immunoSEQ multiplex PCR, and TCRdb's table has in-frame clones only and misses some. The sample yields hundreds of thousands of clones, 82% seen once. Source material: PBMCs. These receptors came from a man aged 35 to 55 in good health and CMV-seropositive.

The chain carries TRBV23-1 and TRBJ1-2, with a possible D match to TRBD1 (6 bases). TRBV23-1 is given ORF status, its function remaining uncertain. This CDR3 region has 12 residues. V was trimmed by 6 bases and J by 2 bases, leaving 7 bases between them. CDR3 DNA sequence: TGCGCCAGCAGCGGACAGAACTATGGCTACACCTTC. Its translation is CASSGQNYGYTF.

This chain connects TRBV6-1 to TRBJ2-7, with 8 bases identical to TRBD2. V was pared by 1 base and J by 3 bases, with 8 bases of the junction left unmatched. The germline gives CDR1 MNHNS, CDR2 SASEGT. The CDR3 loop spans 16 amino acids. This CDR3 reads CASSEVPTSGVYEQYF. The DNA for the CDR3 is TGTGCCAGCAGTGAAGTCCCCACTAGCGGAGTCTACGAGCAGTACTTC.

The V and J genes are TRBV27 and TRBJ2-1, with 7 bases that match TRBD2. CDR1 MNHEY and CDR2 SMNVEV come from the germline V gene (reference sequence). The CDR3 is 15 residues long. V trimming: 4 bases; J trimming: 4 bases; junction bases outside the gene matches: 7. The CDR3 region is CASSYRGTIYNEQFF. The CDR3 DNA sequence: TGTGCCAGCAGTTACCGGGGGACTATTTACAATGAGCAGTTCTTC.

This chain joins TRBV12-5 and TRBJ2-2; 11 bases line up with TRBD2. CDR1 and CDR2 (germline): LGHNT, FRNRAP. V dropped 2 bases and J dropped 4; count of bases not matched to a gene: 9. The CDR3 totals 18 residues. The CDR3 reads CASGLTPGLAVGTGELFF. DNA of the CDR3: TGTGCTAGTGGTTTGACGCCGGGACTAGCGGTCGGCACCGGGGAGCTGTTTTTT.

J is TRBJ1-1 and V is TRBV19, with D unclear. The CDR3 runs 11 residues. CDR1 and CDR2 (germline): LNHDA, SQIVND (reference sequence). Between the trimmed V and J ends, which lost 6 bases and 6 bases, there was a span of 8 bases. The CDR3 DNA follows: TGTGCCAGTAGGAACAACCCTGAAGCTTTCTTT. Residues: CASRNNPEAFF. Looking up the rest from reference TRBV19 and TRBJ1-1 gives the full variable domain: DGGITQSPKYLFRKEGQNVTLSCEQNLNHDAMYWYRQDPGQGLRLIYYSQIVNDFQKGDIAEGYSVSREKKESFPLTVTSAQKNPTAFYLCASRNNPEAFFGQGTRLTVV.

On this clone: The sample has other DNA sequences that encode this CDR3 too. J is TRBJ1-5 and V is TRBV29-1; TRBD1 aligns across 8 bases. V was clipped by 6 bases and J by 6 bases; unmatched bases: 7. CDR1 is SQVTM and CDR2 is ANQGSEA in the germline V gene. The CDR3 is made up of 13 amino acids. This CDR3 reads CSVLTGVGQPQHF. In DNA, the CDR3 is TGCAGCGTCCTGACAGGGGTTGGTCAGCCCCAGCATTTT.

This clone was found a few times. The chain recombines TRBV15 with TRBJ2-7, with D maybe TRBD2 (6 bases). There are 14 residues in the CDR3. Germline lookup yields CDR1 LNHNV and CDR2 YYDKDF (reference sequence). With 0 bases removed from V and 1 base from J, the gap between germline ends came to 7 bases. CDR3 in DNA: TGTGCCACCAGCAGAGAGCGGGAATCCTACGAGCAGTACTTC. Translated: CATSRERESYEQYF.

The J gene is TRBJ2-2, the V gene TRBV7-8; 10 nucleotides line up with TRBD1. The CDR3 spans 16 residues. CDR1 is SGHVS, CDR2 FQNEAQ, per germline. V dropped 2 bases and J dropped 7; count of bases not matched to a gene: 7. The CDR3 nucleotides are TGTGCCAGCAGCTTATCGGGACAGGGGTGGGTCGGGGAGCTGTTTTTT. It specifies CASSLSGQGWVGELFF.

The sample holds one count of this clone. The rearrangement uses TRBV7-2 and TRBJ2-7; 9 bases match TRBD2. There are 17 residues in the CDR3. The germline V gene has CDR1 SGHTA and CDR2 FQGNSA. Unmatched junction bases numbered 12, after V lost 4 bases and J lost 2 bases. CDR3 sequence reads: CASSWRVAGERPYEQYF. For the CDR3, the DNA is TGTGCCAGCAGCTGGAGGGTAGCGGGAGAGAGGCCCTACGAGCAGTACTTC. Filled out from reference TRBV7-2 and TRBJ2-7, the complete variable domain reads GAGVSQSPSNKVTEKGKDVELRCDPISGHTALYWYRQSLGQGLEFLIYFQGNSAPDKSGLPSDRFSAERTGGSVSTLTIQRTQQEDSAVYLCASSWRVAGERPYEQYFGPGTRLTVT.

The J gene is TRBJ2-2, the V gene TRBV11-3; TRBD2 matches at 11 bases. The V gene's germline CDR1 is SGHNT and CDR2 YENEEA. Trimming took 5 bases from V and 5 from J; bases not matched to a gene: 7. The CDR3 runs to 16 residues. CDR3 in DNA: TGTGCCAGCAGCCCCACTAGCGGGAGAATTACCGGGGAGCTGTTTTTT. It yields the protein CASSPTSGRITGELFF.

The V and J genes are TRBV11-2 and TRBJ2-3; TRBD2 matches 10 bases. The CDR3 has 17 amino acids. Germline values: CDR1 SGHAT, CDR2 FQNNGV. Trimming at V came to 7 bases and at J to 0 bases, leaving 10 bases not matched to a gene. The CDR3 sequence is CASTTRAGGGSTDTQYF. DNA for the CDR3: TGTGCCAGCACCACAAGAGCGGGGGGGGGTAGCACAGATACGCAGTATTTT.

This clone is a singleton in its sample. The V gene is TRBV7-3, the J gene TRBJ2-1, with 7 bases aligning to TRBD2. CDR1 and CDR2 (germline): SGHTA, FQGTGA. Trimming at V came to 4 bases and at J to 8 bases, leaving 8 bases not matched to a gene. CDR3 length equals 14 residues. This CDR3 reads CASSSSGEFDEQFF. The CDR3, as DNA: TGTGCCAGCAGCTCGAGCGGGGAGTTCGATGAGCAGTTCTTC.

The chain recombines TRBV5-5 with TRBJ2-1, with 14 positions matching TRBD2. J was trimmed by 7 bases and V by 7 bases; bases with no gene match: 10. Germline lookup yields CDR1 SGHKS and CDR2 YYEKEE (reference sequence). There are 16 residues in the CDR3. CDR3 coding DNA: TGTGCCAGCCTCTATCCCGGGACTAGCGGGAGAAATGAGCAGTTCTTC. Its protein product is CASLYPGTSGRNEQFF. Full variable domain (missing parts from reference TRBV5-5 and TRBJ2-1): DAGVTQSPTHLIKTRGQQVTLRCSPISGHKSVSWYQQVLGQGPQFIFQYYEKEERGRGNFPDRFSARQFPNYSSELNVNALLLGDSALYLCASLYPGTSGRNEQFFGPGTRLTVL.

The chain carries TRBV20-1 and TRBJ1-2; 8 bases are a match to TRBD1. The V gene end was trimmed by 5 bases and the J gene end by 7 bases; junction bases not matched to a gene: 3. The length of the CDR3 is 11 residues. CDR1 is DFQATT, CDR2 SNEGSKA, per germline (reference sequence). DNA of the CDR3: TGCAGTGCTGGGACAGGCGGTGGCTACACCTTC. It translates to CSAGTGGGYTF.

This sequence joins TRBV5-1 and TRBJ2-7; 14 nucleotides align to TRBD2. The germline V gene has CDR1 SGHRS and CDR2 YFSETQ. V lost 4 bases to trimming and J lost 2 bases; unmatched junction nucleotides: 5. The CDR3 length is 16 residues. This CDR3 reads CASSATGLAGAYEQYF. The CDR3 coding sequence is TGCGCCAGCAGCGCAACGGGACTAGCGGGAGCCTACGAGCAGTACTTC.

The CDR3 loop reads CASSPGQGPQETQYF. The DNA of the CDR3 is TGCGCCAGCAGCCCCGGACAGGGCCCACAGGAGACCCAGTACTTC. This chain joins TRBV5-1 and TRBJ2-5; 8 nucleotides agree with TRBD1. Per germline, CDR1 SGHRS and CDR2 YFSETQ. This CDR3 contains 15 residues. J lost 5 bases, V lost 4 bases, and 10 bases had no gene match.

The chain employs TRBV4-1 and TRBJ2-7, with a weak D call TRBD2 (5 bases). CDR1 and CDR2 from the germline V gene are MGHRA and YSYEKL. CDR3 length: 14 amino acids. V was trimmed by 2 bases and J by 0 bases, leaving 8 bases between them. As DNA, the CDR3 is TGCGCCAGCAGCCAAACGGGGAGCTCCTACGAGCAGTACTTC. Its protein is CASSQTGSSYEQYF.

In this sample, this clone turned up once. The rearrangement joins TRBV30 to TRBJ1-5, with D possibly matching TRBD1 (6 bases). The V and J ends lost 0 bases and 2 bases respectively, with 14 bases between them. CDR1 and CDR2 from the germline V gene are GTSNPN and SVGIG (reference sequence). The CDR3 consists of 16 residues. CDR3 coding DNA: TGTGCCTGGAGTGTAGGGAGGGGGGCCGGCAATCAGCCCCAGCATTTT. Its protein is CAWSVGRGAGNQPQHF.

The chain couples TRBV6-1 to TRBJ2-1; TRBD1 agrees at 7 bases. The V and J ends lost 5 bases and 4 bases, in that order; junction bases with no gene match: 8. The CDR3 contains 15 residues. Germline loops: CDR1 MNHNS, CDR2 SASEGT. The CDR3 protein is CASSPRTGLYNEQFF. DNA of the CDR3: TGTGCCAGCAGTCCAAGGACAGGACTTTACAATGAGCAGTTCTTC.

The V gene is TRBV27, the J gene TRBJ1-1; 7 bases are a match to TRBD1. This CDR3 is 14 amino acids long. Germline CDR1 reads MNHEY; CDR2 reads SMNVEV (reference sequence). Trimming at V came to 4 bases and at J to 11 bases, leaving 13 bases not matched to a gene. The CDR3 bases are TGTGCCAGCAGTTCCCGTGCAGGGGGGATCGAGGCTTTCTTT. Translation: CASSSRAGGIEAFF.

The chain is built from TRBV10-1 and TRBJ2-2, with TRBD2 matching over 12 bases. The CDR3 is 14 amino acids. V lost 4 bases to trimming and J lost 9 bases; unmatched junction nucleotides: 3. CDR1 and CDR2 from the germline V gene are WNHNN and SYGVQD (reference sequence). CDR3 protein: CASSVTSGSRELFF. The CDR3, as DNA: TGCGCCAGCAGTGTGACTAGCGGGAGCCGGGAGCTGTTTTTT.

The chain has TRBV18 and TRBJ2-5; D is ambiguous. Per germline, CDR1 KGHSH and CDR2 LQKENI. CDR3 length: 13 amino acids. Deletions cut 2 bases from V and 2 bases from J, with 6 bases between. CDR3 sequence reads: CASSPTAQETQYF. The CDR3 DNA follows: TGTGCCAGCTCACCAACAGCTCAAGAGACCCAGTACTTC.

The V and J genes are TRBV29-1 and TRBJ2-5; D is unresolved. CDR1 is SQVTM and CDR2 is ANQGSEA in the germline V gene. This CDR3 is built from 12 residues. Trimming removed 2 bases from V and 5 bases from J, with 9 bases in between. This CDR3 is CSVEIPGETQYF. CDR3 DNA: TGCAGCGTTGAAATACCCGGGGAGACCCAGTACTTC.

The CDR3 is CASSYSRQATGELFF. The CDR3, as DNA: TGTGCCAGCAGTTACTCGAGACAGGCTACCGGGGAGCTGTTTTTT. This chain joins TRBV6-5 and TRBJ2-2; possible D gene TRBD1, 6 bases. This CDR3 contains 15 residues. Germline assignment: CDR1 MNHEY and CDR2 SVGAGI. V lost 0 bases to trimming and J lost 5 bases, with 10 bases between them.

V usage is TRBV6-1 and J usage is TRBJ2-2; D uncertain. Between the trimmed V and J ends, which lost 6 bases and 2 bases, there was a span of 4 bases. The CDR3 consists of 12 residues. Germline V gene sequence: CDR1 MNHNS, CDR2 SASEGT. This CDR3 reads CASSTNTGELFF. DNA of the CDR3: TGTGCCAGCAGCACAAACACCGGGGAGCTGTTTTTT.

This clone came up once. The CDR3 spells CASSQDPGLSYGYTF. In DNA, the CDR3 is TGCGCCAGCAGCCAAGATCCGGGACTCTCCTATGGCTACACCTTC. This chain joins TRBV4-1 and TRBJ1-2, with TRBD1 as a possible D gene (5 bases). The CDR3 covers 15 residues. V shed 0 bases and J shed 4 bases, with 12 bases lying between them. Germline V gene sequence: CDR1 MGHRA, CDR2 YSYEKL.

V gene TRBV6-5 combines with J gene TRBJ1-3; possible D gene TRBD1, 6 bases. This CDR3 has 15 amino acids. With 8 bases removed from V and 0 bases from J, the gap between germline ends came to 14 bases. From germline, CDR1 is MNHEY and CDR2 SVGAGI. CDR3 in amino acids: CASSKGGGSGNTIYF. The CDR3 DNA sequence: TGTGCCAGCTCAAAGGGGGGGGGCTCTGGAAACACCATATATTTT.